A single sample gave rise to the 5 T cell receptor beta chains below, sequenced in a study of graft-versus-host responses after intestinal transplantation. Measured with immunoSEQ multiplex PCR; TCRdb has only the in-frame clones, and not every one. Among approximately 74,000 clones listed, around 92% were seen once. Specimen: PBMCs, collected 98 days after intestinal transplantation. These receptors were obtained from a human patient who received an intestinal transplant, so some T cells may come from the graft donor.

The chain recombines TRBV27 with TRBJ2-7; no firm D call. The CDR3 loop spans 15 amino acids. The germline V and J ends were trimmed by 6 bases and 4 bases, with 19 bases remaining between them. Germline CDR1 reads MNHEY; CDR2 reads SMNVEV (reference sequence). Written as DNA, the CDR3 is TGTGCCAGCAGGGCCGGCTTGGGATTCGGGTACGAGCAGTACTTC. Its translation is CASRAGLGFGYEQYF.

The chain carries TRBV14 and TRBJ2-5; D is unresolved. The CDR3 length is 13 residues. Germline V gene data show CDR1 as SGHDN and CDR2 as FVKESK. Between the trimmed V and J ends, which lost 1 base and 4 bases, there was a span of 7 bases. Here the CDR3 reads CASSQGPRETQYF. The CDR3 DNA reads TGTGCCAGCAGCCAAGGACCGCGAGAGACCCAGTACTTC.

The chain carries TRBV25-1 and TRBJ1-2; D is uncertain. Trimming took off 3 bases at V and 3 bases at J, with 8 bases between the two ends. CDR1 and CDR2 (germline): MGHDK, SYGVNS. The CDR3 length is 13 residues. The CDR3 sequence is CASSDVGYYGYTF. The CDR3, as DNA: TGTGCCAGCAGTGATGTAGGGTACTATGGCTACACCTTC.

The rearrangement links TRBV10-1 to TRBJ2-1, with D tentatively TRBD1 (5 bases). CDR3 length: 16 residues. V lost 5 bases and J 5 bases, leaving 19 bases between the germline ends. Germline V gene data show CDR1 as WNHNN and CDR2 as SYGVQD (reference sequence). CDR3 sequence: CASSNRPRAGDNEQFF. DNA of the CDR3: TGCGCCAGCAGTAACAGACCCAGGGCAGGCGACAATGAGCAGTTCTTC.

This clone was observed a handful of times. The chain carries TRBV6-5 and TRBJ1-6; D not resolved. The V and J ends lost 2 bases and 10 bases respectively, with 18 bases between them. This CDR3 has 16 residues. Germline V gives CDR1 MNHEY, CDR2 SVGAGI. The CDR3 reads CASSYLMDPWRSPLHF. The CDR3 nucleotides read TGTGCCAGCAGTTACCTCATGGATCCCTGGCGGTCACCCCTCCACTTT.